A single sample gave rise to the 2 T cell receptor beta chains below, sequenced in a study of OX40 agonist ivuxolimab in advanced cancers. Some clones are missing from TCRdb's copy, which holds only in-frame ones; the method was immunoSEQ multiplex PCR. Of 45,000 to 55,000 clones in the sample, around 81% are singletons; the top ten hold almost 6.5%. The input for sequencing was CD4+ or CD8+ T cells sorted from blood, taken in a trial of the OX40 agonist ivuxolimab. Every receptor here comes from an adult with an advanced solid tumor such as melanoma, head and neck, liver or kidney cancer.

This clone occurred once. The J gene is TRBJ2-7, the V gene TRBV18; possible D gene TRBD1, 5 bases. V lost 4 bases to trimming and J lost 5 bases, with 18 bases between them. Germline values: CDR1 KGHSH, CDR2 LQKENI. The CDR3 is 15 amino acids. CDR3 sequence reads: CASSLGPFLSNEQYV. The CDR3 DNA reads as TGTGCCAGCTCACTGGGGCCTTTCCTTTCCAACGAGCAGTACGTC.

The CDR3 reads CASSFTGGNTEAFF. The CDR3 DNA reads TGTGCCAGCAGCTTCACAGGGGGCAACACTGAAGCTTTCTTT. This chain connects TRBV5-4 to TRBJ1-1, with 9 bases identical to TRBD1. Germline V gene sequence: CDR1 SGHNT, CDR2 YYREEE (reference sequence). The CDR3 is 14 residues long. With V trimmed by 2 bases and J by 2 bases, 1 base remained unmatched.